This T cell receptor beta chain stems from a study of T-cell reconstitution after alpha-beta-depleted transplantation in children. Notes on this clonotype: Its antigen is currently unknown.

Whole-study results and caveats: Surviving recipient T cells and intrathymic progenitors accounted for some patients' high TCRbeta diversity at day 60. Counts and diversity of T cells one year after transplant came mostly from newly produced T cells.

Between the trimmed V and J ends, which lost 3 bases and 10 bases, there was a span of 12 bases. The CDR3 runs 13 residues. Preparation of the TCRbeta library involved a method that used unique molecular identifiers. TCRdb itself ran the PCR reads through MiXCR, one entry per CDR3 protein. In the table there are 800,000 to 1,000,000 distinct CDR3 sequences, 25% to 35% of which are singletons. The TCR originated in a boy younger than two who had a stem cell transplant for SCID, so the T cells may come from the graft donor. The sample here was PBMCs, mostly from graft donor cells, taken 360 days after TCRalphabeta/CD19-depleted stem cell transplant. The chain couples TRBV12-3 or TRBV12-4 to TRBJ2-2; D is unclear. The CDR3 region is CASSFEFAMELFF. Written as DNA, the CDR3 is TGTGCCAGCAGTTTTGAATTCGCAATGGAGCTGTTTTTT.